A selection of T cell receptor beta chains follows, all from one sample in a study of T cells after posttransplantation cyclophosphamide. The protocol was immunoSEQ multiplex PCR, while the TCRdb copy is restricted to in-frame clones and leaves out a portion. The sample offers about 39,000 clones and no singletons, the top ten holding approximately 4.5%. What was sequenced was PBMCs. The receptors were gathered from a woman aged 50 to 60 in good health and a related stem cell transplant donor. The CDR3 runs from the conserved cysteine through the conserved F or W.

cdr3_aa v_call
CASSLGTGVHTEAFF TRBV11-3
CAISRDRDLMGTEAFF TRBV10-3
CASSLGRGNTEAFF TRBV28
CASSEGQGGAEQFF TRBV7-3
CASSTRASSYNSPLHF TRBV9
CASSRQGAVTEETQYF TRBV25-1
CASRPGTSNTGELFF TRBV5-1
CASSFRTGTIYEQYF TRBV7-6
CASSLDREYGYTF TRBV4-1
CASSFFGQSYEQYF TRBV6-6
CAWSFTTGERETQYF TRBV30
CASWLSTGGSPLHF TRBV28